The clone carrying this T cell receptor (beta chain) was observed a few times. Its antigen is currently unknown. Each ophthalmopathy patient scored at least 3 on the Clinical Activity Score and at least 4 on NOSPECS grade, with duration under 3 months. Diagnosis relied on clinical symptoms, serum thyroxine and TRAb, thyroid ultrasound and orbital computed tomography. The data belong to a study of T cells in Graves' hyperthyroidism and ophthalmopathy. The CDR3 totals 15 residues. CDR1 and CDR2 from the germline V gene are SGHNT and YYREEE (reference sequence). V lost 0 bases to trimming and J lost 3 bases, with 13 bases between them. General study points: In the blood, most expanded thyroid clonotypes above 0.001 appeared as well. The model predicted ophthalmopathy a median approximately seven months before onset.

RNA transcripts served as the template for amplifying TCR beta CDR3 regions. HTBI primers drove first-round RT-PCR of the TCR CDR3. TCRdb reanalysed the multiplex PCR reads using MiXCR and keeps one entry per CDR3 protein. The sample lists hundreds of thousands of distinct CDR3 sequences; roughly 15% were seen once. The chain uses TRBV5-4 and TRBJ2-7; the D is unclear. This TCR was sampled from a woman in her 50s with Graves' ophthalmopathy. Sequencing was done on a sample of blood. The CDR3 here is CASSLAVDQVYEQYF. CDR3 DNA: TGTGCCAGCAGCTTGGCGGTAGACCAAGTCTACGAGCAGTACTTC. Based on the CDR3 plus reference TRBV5-4 and TRBJ2-7, the full variable domain is ETGVTQSPTHLIKTRGQQVTLRCSSQSGHNTVSWYQQALGQGPQFIFQYYREEENGRGNFPPRFSGLQFPNYSSELNVNALELDDSALYLCASSLAVDQVYEQYFGPGTRLTVT.